What follows are 29 T cell receptor beta chains derived from one specimen sequenced in a study of blood T cells in healthy people across ages. Sample-barcoded 5' priming and a J-beta primer mix drove a second PCR of roughly 7 to 11 cycles. From the 5' RACE reads, TCRdb called clonotypes with MiXCR, one entry per CDR3 protein. Of about 1,800,000 distinct CDR3 sequences listed, about 28% are singletons. The sample was blood. The receptor source for this set is a woman younger than 45 in good health.

V gene TRBV5-1 combines with J gene TRBJ1-1; 7 nucleotides align to TRBD1. Germline V CDR1 and CDR2: SGHRS, YFSETQ. The CDR3 is 14 amino acids. V gave up 6 bases and J gave up 3 bases; unmatched junction bases: 8. The CDR3 is CASTKAGQHTEAFF. The CDR3 DNA sequence: TGCGCCAGCACCAAAGCGGGACAGCACACTGAAGCTTTCTTT. The full variable domain, in which reference TRBV5-1 and TRBJ1-1 provide the parts outside the CDR3, is KAGVTQTPRYLIKTRGQQVTLSCSPISGHRSVSWYQQTPGQGLQFLFEYFSETQRNKGNFPGRFSGRQFSNSRSEMNVSTLELGDSALYLCASTKAGQHTEAFFGQGTRLTVV.

The genes are TRBV7-2 and TRBJ2-4, with D uncertain. V was pared by 3 bases and J by 13 bases, with 19 bases between. The CDR3 consists of 14 residues. Germline lookup yields CDR1 SGHTA and CDR2 FQGNSA. CDR3 bases: TGTGCCAGCAGCTTTCAGTCTTTGGGAAATGAGCAGTACTTC. Protein sequence: CASSFQSLGNEQYF.

This clonotype appeared a few times. This rearrangement joins TRBV2 to TRBJ2-5, with TRBD1 matching over 7 bases. V dropped 3 bases and J dropped 5; count of bases not matched to a gene: 6. CDR1 is SNHLY, CDR2 FYNNEI, per germline. The CDR3 has 14 amino acids. Here the CDR3 DNA reads TGTGCCAGCAGTGATGGGACAGTCCGGGAGACCCAGTACTTC. This codes for CASSDGTVRETQYF.

The chain has TRBV7-3 and TRBJ1-3, with D unresolved. The V end was cut by 5 bases, the J end by 2 bases, with 19 bases between. This CDR3 contains 17 residues. The V gene's germline CDR1 is SGHTA and CDR2 FQGTGA. CDR3 sequence: CASSPKDKEGPGNTIYF. The CDR3 DNA reads TGTGCCAGCAGCCCTAAAGACAAGGAGGGCCCTGGAAACACCATATATTTT.

Worth noting for this clonotype: A much larger clonotype is one base distant, so this may be a read error. The chain employs TRBV12-3 or TRBV12-4 and TRBJ2-7; a weak D match, TRBD1 (6 bases). The closer fit of TRBJ2-5 to the DNA end suggests the J call may be wrong. The CDR3 contains 15 residues. DNA for the CDR3: TGTGCCATCAACCATCAGGACAGCACATTAGAGACCCAGTACTTC. Residues: CAINHQDSTLETQYF.

The genes are TRBV12-3 or TRBV12-4 and TRBJ2-2; TRBD1 might be the D (5 bases). The CDR3 has 14 residues. V was trimmed by 9 bases and J by 2 bases, leaving 13 bases between them. The CDR3 nucleotides are TGTGCCAGTCGACAGACGCTTAACACCGGGGAGCTGTTTTTT. This translates into CASRQTLNTGELFF.

As concerns this clonotype: A much bigger clone sits one base away, suggesting this may be a read error. CDR3 bases: TGTGCCAGCAGCCGGAGGGCCAGGCGAGAGACCCAGTTCTTC. It translates to CASSRRARRETQFF. This chain links TRBV14 with TRBJ2-1; perhaps TRBD2 as D (6 bases). CDR1 and CDR2 from the germline V gene are SGHDN and FVKESK. The CDR3 consists of 14 residues. V lost 4 bases and J lost 13, with 20 bases in between.

This chain joins TRBV3-1 and TRBJ2-5, with TRBD2 matching 10 bases. Germline loops: CDR1 LGHDT, CDR2 YNNKEL (reference sequence). CDR3 length: 16 amino acids. J lost 6 bases, V lost 3 bases, and 10 bases had no gene match. CDR3 in DNA: TGTGCCAGCAGCCACTTGAGCGGGGGGGCCAGGAAGACCCAGTACTTC. Encoded protein: CASSHLSGGARKTQYF.

The chain has TRBV6-6 and TRBJ1-1; a weak D match, TRBD1 (6 bases). This CDR3 is built from 15 residues. V was trimmed by 8 bases and J by 6 bases, leaving 22 bases between them. Looked up from germline, CDR1 is MNHNY and CDR2 is SVGAGI (reference sequence). CDR3 sequence (DNA): TGTGCCAGCCATCCCTCCACGACAGAGGGGGCTGAAGCTTTCTTT. Its protein is CASHPSTTEGAEAFF.

In DNA form, the CDR3 reads TGTGCCAGCAGCCAACTAGTCGGGGAGCTGTTTTTT. Encoded protein: CASSQLVGELFF. J is TRBJ2-2 and V is TRBV12-3 or TRBV12-4; tentative D call: TRBD2 (5 bases). V dropped 6 bases and J dropped 7 bases, with 9 bases sitting between them. The CDR3 runs to 12 residues.

This clonotype has at least ten counts. The chain is built from TRBV5-1 and TRBJ2-3, with TRBD2 matching 13 bases. This CDR3 has 17 amino acids. J gave up 4 bases and V 2 bases, and 7 bases lay outside the gene matches. The V gene's germline CDR1 is SGHRS and CDR2 YFSETQ. DNA for the CDR3: TGCGCCAGCAGCTTTACTAGCGGGGGGGCCCCCGCAGATACGCAGTATTTT. Translation gives CASSFTSGGAPADTQYF.

This rearrangement joins TRBV5-1 to TRBJ2-5; TRBD1 matches 8 bases. CDR3 length: 15 amino acids. J lost 11 bases, V lost 4 bases, and 16 bases had no gene match. Germline V gene lookup returns CDR1 SGHRS and CDR2 YFSETQ. For the CDR3, the DNA is TGCGCCAGCAGCGCATCCGGGACAGGTCTACGAGAGCAGTACTTC. It specifies CASSASGTGLREQYF.

This clonotype was picked up a small number of times. The chain carries TRBV7-2 and TRBJ2-1; 13 nucleotides match TRBD2. Trimming at V came to 5 bases and at J to 9 bases, leaving 7 bases not matched to a gene. The germline CDR1 and CDR2 sequences are SGHTA and FQGNSA. The CDR3 runs 15 residues. CDR3 protein: CASSHTSGGEVEQFF. The CDR3, as DNA: TGTGCCAGCAGCCATACTAGCGGGGGGGAGGTTGAGCAGTTCTTC.

This clonotype was observed many times. The chain recombines TRBV11-2 with TRBJ1-2; no reliable D call. The CDR3 loop spans 12 amino acids. The germline V and J ends were trimmed by 2 bases and 8 bases, with 9 bases remaining between them. Germline loops: CDR1 SGHAT, CDR2 FQNNGV. CDR3 in amino acids: CASSLHGEGYTF. The CDR3 nucleotides read TGTGCCAGCAGCTTACACGGCGAGGGCTACACCTTC.

Here the CDR3 DNA reads TGTGCCACCAGCAGAGCGGGACACAAACTCTACAATGAGCAGTTCTTC. Translation: CATSRAGHKLYNEQFF. The chain has TRBV15 and TRBJ2-1; possibly TRBD1 for D (6 bases). Germline V CDR1 and CDR2: LNHNV, YYDKDF (reference sequence). The CDR3 is 16 amino acids. Deletions cut 1 base from V and 3 bases from J, with 13 bases between.

J is TRBJ2-7 and V is TRBV25-1, with D perhaps matching TRBD2 (6 bases). Deletions cut 6 bases from V and 3 bases from J, with 12 bases between. The germline V gene has CDR1 MGHDK and CDR2 SYGVNS. This CDR3 spans 13 amino acids. The CDR3 DNA follows: TGTGCCAGCAGAGGCGGGGTGATCTACGAGCAGTACTTC. Translation gives CASRGGVIYEQYF.

This clonotype has only a few counts. This chain links TRBV27 with TRBJ2-7; 8 nucleotides agree with TRBD2. CDR3 size: 15 residues. The V and J ends lost 3 bases and 4 bases, in that order; junction bases with no gene match: 8. In germline, CDR1 is MNHEY, CDR2 SMNVEV (reference sequence). The CDR3 is CASSFREGGFYEQYF. The DNA for the CDR3 is TGTGCCAGCAGTTTTCGGGAGGGGGGTTTTTACGAGCAGTACTTC.

This clonotype came up a few times. CDR3 loop: CAISGAETSYNEQFF. DNA of the CDR3: TGTGCCATCAGTGGGGCGGAGACCTCCTACAATGAGCAGTTCTTC. The rearrangement joins TRBV10-3 to TRBJ2-1; no firm D call. This CDR3 has 15 residues. In germline, CDR1 is ENHRY, CDR2 SYGVKD. The ends were cut back, 4 bases at V and 0 bases at J, with 10 bases in the middle.

This clonotype was picked up a small number of times. The gene calls are TRBV29-1 and TRBJ1-4; no reliable D call. The length of the CDR3 is 12 residues. V dropped 6 bases and J dropped 3 bases, with 8 bases sitting between them. Germline V gene sequence: CDR1 SQVTM, CDR2 ANQGSEA. The CDR3 DNA follows: TGCAGCGTGGGAAGACCTAATGAAAAACTGTTTTTT. Translated, it gives CSVGRPNEKLFF.

Here the CDR3 reads CASSQVPGDGQPQHF. CDR3 nucleotides: TGCGCCAGCAGCCAAGTCCCCGGGGACGGGCAGCCCCAGCATTTT. This rearrangement joins TRBV4-1 to TRBJ1-5, with D perhaps TRBD1 (5 bases). CDR1 is MGHRA and CDR2 is YSYEKL in the germline V gene. V gave up 1 base and J gave up 7 bases, with 14 bases separating them. The CDR3 spans 15 residues.

Turning to this clonotype: A much larger clone differs from this one at a single base, so this may be a read error. The chain is built from TRBV20-1 and TRBJ2-5; D might be TRBD1 (6 bases). Germline V lookup: CDR1 DFQATT, CDR2 SNEGSKA (reference sequence). The CDR3 covers 15 residues. V was clipped by 6 bases and J by 4 bases, with 21 bases between them. The CDR3 nucleotides read TGCAGTGCCTTCTCCTCCGGGACACCCCGAGAGACCCAGTACTTC. It translates to CSAFSSGTPRETQYF.

This clonotype was seen more than once but under ten times. V and J are TRBV29-1 and TRBJ2-7; no clear D gene. Germline CDR1 SQVTM, CDR2 ANQGSEA. V dropped 6 bases and J dropped 0 bases, with 15 bases sitting between them. The CDR3 has 14 amino acids. CDR3 in amino acids: CSVISRIRSYEQYF. Written as DNA, the CDR3 is TGCAGCGTCATATCAAGGATTCGCTCCTACGAGCAGTACTTC.

Only a few counts were recorded for this clonotype. The chain employs TRBV28 and TRBJ2-7; 7 bases align to TRBD2. CDR1 and CDR2 from the germline V gene are MDHEN and SYDVKM. V lost 2 bases, J lost 4 bases, and 17 bases stayed unmatched. This CDR3 spans 18 amino acids. The CDR3, as DNA: TGTGCCAGCAGTTTACCTAAATTGGGGGGGAAAAGAGGGTACGAGCAGTACTTC. Encoded protein: CASSLPKLGGKRGYEQYF.

This clonotype appeared a few times. This chain uses TRBV14 with TRBJ2-1, with TRBD2 matching over 7 bases. The junction had 8 bases not matched to a gene; V was cut back by 4 bases and J by 5 bases. Germline V lookup: CDR1 SGHDN, CDR2 FVKESK. The CDR3 loop spans 15 amino acids. In DNA, the CDR3 is TGTGCCAGCAGCCTACTCCGGGACTACAACAATGAGCAGTTCTTC. Amino acids: CASSLLRDYNNEQFF.

To note about this clonotype: A much larger clone lies a single base off, so this may be a read error. The V and J genes are TRBV6-5 and TRBJ1-2, with D maybe TRBD1 (5 bases). The CDR3 length is 14 residues. CDR1 is MNHEY and CDR2 is SVGAGI in the germline V gene. The V end lost 6 bases, the J end lost 5 bases, and 16 bases lay between the germline ends. The CDR3 DNA is TGTGCCAGCAGACAAGGGGCAGAAATATATGGCTACACCTTC. As protein: CASRQGAEIYGYTF.

This clonotype was observed a few times. The chain couples TRBV20-1 to TRBJ2-3; D call uncertain. Trimming cost V 2 bases and J 4 bases, with 7 bases left between them. The CDR3 runs to 12 residues. Per the germline V gene, CDR1 is DFQATT and CDR2 is SNEGSKA (reference sequence). CDR3 amino acids: CSARKSPDTQYF. The CDR3 nucleotides read TGCAGTGCTAGAAAATCCCCAGATACGCAGTATTTT.

The V call is TRBV20-1, the J call TRBJ2-4, with 10 bases matching TRBD2. Trimming at V came to 0 bases and at J to 13 bases, leaving 12 bases not matched to a gene. Germline V gene lookup returns CDR1 DFQATT and CDR2 SNEGSKA (reference sequence). The CDR3 runs 15 residues. The CDR3 DNA follows: TGCAGTGCTAGAGATCTAAGCGGGGGGGCAGGGGAGCAGTACTTC. Translated, it gives CSARDLSGGAGEQYF.

This clonotype was recorded a few times. The chain joins TRBV7-9 to TRBJ2-7, with D hard to call. Trimming took 5 bases from V and 10 from J, leaving 12 bases between them. The CDR3 has 11 amino acids. The germline V gene encodes CDR1 SEHNR and CDR2 FQNEAQ (reference sequence). This CDR3 is CASSQLDSQYF. The CDR3 DNA reads TGTGCCAGCAGCCAACTCGACTCCCAGTACTTC.

In its sample, this clonotype was seen many times. The chain joins TRBV20-1 to TRBJ2-3; D is perhaps TRBD1 (5 bases). The CDR3 runs to 13 residues. The germline CDR1 and CDR2 sequences are DFQATT and SNEGSKA (reference sequence). Trimming stripped 1 base from V and 2 bases from J, with 7 bases between. CDR3: CSARGQITDTQYF. The CDR3 DNA reads as TGCAGTGCTAGAGGACAGATCACAGATACGCAGTATTTT.